These 16 T cell receptor beta chains were all obtained from the same sample, sequenced in a study of blood T cell repertoires in COVID-19. Using immunoSEQ multiplex PCR, the repertoire was profiled, and TCRdb retains in-frame clones only, with some absent. Here the sample spans fewer than 85,000 clones, around 79% being singletons. The material sequenced was peripheral blood. The receptors originated from a man in his 60s with active or convalescent COVID-19.

In this sample, this clone turned up a few times. This chain joins TRBV2 and TRBJ1-6; 10 nucleotides line up with TRBD1. CDR1 and CDR2 (germline): SNHLY, FYNNEI. V gave up 3 bases and J gave up 9 bases; unmatched junction bases: 5. CDR3 length: 15 amino acids. CDR3 DNA sequence: TGTGCCAGCAGTGAGGAGGGGACAGGGGCTTCACCCCTCCACTTT. Translation gives CASSEEGTGASPLHF.

This chain uses TRBV7-2 with TRBJ1-1, with TRBD1 matching 8 bases. The CDR3 sequence is 14 residues long. Germline lookup yields CDR1 SGHTA and CDR2 FQGNSA. V dropped 6 bases and J dropped 3; count of bases not matched to a gene: 6. Here the CDR3 reads CASRTQGGDTEAFF. DNA of the CDR3: TGTGCCAGCAGGACACAGGGGGGGGACACTGAAGCTTTCTTT.

The chain recombines TRBV10-2 with TRBJ1-1; 9 bases map to TRBD1. Looked up from germline, CDR1 is WSHSY and CDR2 is SAAADI. The CDR3 contains 15 residues. J lost 3 bases, V lost 10 bases, and 12 bases had no gene match. CDR3 protein: CAIKSGQGRDTEAFF. The CDR3 DNA sequence: TGCGCCATTAAGTCGGGACAGGGAAGGGACACTGAAGCTTTCTTT.

This clone was seen once. The genes are TRBV5-4 and TRBJ2-2; 7 bases are shared with TRBD2. This CDR3 has 14 residues. Germline V CDR1 and CDR2: SGHNT, YYREEE (reference sequence). J was trimmed by 8 bases and V by 3 bases; bases with no gene match: 7. This chain's CDR3 is CASSSTSARGELFF. The CDR3, as DNA: TGTGCCAGCAGCTCAACTAGCGCTCGGGGGGAGCTGTTTTTT.

The CDR3 reads CASSLARVGELFF. The CDR3 nucleotides read TGTGCCAGCAGTTTAGCCAGGGTCGGGGAGCTGTTTTTT. This chain joins TRBV27 and TRBJ2-2, with D possibly matching TRBD1 (5 bases). Germline-derived CDR1 and CDR2 are MNHEY and SMNVEV (reference sequence). The CDR3 extends over 13 amino acids. Trimming pared 2 bases from V and 7 bases from J, leaving 8 bases between.

In DNA form, the CDR3 reads TGTGCCAGCAGGACGGACAGAAGCACAGATACGCAGTATTTT. This translates into CASRTDRSTDTQYF. J is TRBJ2-3 and V is TRBV28, with D perhaps TRBD1 (6 bases). The CDR3 totals 14 residues. The germline V and J ends were trimmed by 6 bases and 0 bases, with 10 bases remaining between them. Germline V lookup: CDR1 MDHEN, CDR2 SYDVKM.

The chain is built from TRBV7-9 and TRBJ1-3; TRBD1 matches at 7 bases. This CDR3 contains 19 residues. V shed 6 bases and J 0 bases; nucleotides not matched to a gene: 17. Germline CDR1 is SEHNR and CDR2 is FQNEAQ (reference sequence). CDR3 amino acids: CASRKTTGELGDSGNTIYF. The CDR3, as DNA: TGTGCCAGCAGAAAAACCACAGGGGAGTTGGGCGACTCTGGAAACACCATATATTTT.

The CDR3 reads CASSQELGMWEQYF. In DNA, the CDR3 is TGCGCCAGCAGCCAAGAACTAGGGATGTGGGAGCAGTACTTC. V usage is TRBV4-1 and J usage is TRBJ2-7; tentative D call: TRBD2 (5 bases). Trimming left V 0 bases short and J 7 bases short, with 13 bases between. The germline gives CDR1 MGHRA, CDR2 YSYEKL. There are 14 residues in the CDR3.

This chain uses TRBV27 with TRBJ2-1; no definite D call. The CDR3 has 12 residues. V was shortened by 6 bases and J by 7 bases, with 10 bases between the two germline ends. In germline, CDR1 is MNHEY, CDR2 SMNVEV (reference sequence). The CDR3 reads CASSLTENEQFF. Here the CDR3 DNA reads TGTGCCAGCAGCCTCACAGAGAATGAGCAGTTCTTC.

V is TRBV2 and J is TRBJ1-3; perhaps TRBD1 as D (5 bases). This CDR3 contains 14 residues. Germline V gives CDR1 SNHLY, CDR2 FYNNEI. V lost 6 bases, J lost 2 bases, and 11 bases lay in between. CDR3 DNA sequence: TGTGCCAGCAGGAAACAGGATCCTGGAAACACCATATATTTT. Protein product: CASRKQDPGNTIYF.

The gene calls are TRBV11-2 and TRBJ1-5; TRBD1 agrees at 7 bases. Losses at the gene ends were 4 bases for V and 2 bases for J; bases not matched to a gene: 2. Germline V gives CDR1 SGHAT, CDR2 FQNNGV. The CDR3 covers 14 residues. The CDR3 DNA reads TGTGCCAGCAGCTCTGGACAGGGCAATCAGCCCCAGCATTTT. Translating it yields CASSSGQGNQPQHF.

This clone was recorded a few times. The chain recombines TRBV12-3 or TRBV12-4 with TRBJ2-1; 10 bases are shared with TRBD2. V dropped 5 bases and J dropped 10; count of bases not matched to a gene: 2. The CDR3 runs 12 residues. The CDR3 DNA follows: TGTGCCAGCAGTGGAGCGGGGGGGGAGCAGTTCTTC. This encodes CASSGAGGEQFF.

The chain combines TRBV5-6 with TRBJ2-5, with 13 bases identical to TRBD2. The CDR3 consists of 16 residues. Germline V lookup: CDR1 SGHDT, CDR2 YYEEEE. V gave up 3 bases and J gave up 5 bases; unmatched junction bases: 7. The CDR3 loop is CASSWGLAGSRETQYF. The CDR3 DNA reads TGTGCCAGCAGCTGGGGACTAGCGGGGTCAAGGGAGACCCAGTACTTC.

On this clone: Its ends do not fully match the called genes, so a read error is possible. The gene calls are TRBV10-3 and TRBJ2-1; TRBD1 matches at 7 bases. The CDR3 covers 10 residues. Germline V gene sequence: CDR1 ENHRY, CDR2 SYGVKD. DNA for the CDR3: TGTGCCATCAGTGAAGGACAGGTGATCTTC. Amino acid sequence: CAISEGQVIF.

The V and J genes are TRBV10-3 and TRBJ1-6, with 9 bases that match TRBD1. The J segment lost 9 bases and the V segment lost 11 bases, leaving 14 bases of the junction unmatched. Germline loops: CDR1 ENHRY, CDR2 SYGVKD. The CDR3 sequence is 15 residues long. CDR3 in amino acids: CAAWDREYAGSPLHF. The CDR3 DNA sequence: TGTGCCGCTTGGGACAGGGAATATGCGGGTTCACCCCTCCACTTT.

The rearrangement links TRBV4-1 to TRBJ1-5; D perhaps matches TRBD1 (6 bases). Trimming took off 1 base at V and 7 bases at J, with 11 bases between the two ends. There are 14 residues in the CDR3. Germline CDR1 is MGHRA and CDR2 is YSYEKL. CDR3 region: CASSQGAGVQPQHF. CDR3 DNA: TGCGCCAGCAGCCAAGGGGCAGGGGTACAGCCCCAGCATTTT.